This is a list of T cell receptor beta chains from one sample in a study of cytomegalovirus exposure and HLA in healthy donors. Some clones are missing from TCRdb's copy, which holds only in-frame ones; the method was immunoSEQ multiplex PCR. The sample carries about 300,000 clones, 86% recorded once. Sample: PBMCs. The origin of the receptors is a man in his forties or fifties in good health and CMV-seropositive. CDR3s include the opening cysteine and the closing phenylalanine or tryptophan. Fields, in order: V gene, J gene, D gene, clone size, CDR3 DNA, CDR3 protein. The D gene is left open where the match is weak. Some rows have no size entry. The others give once, few or many, or a class for an expanded clone.

v_call: TRBV5-4
j_call: TRBJ2-5
d_call: .
clone_size: once
cdr3_nt: TGTGCCAGCAGCTTGGTGGGGCGGACCCAAGAGACCCAGTACTTC
cdr3_aa: CASSLVGRTQETQYF

v_call: TRBV5-4
j_call: TRBJ2-5
d_call: .
clone_size: .
cdr3_nt: TGTGCCAGCAGCTTTGACCGGGGGACCCAGTACTTC
cdr3_aa: CASSFDRGTQYF

v_call: TRBV6-6
j_call: TRBJ2-1
d_call: .
clone_size: .
cdr3_nt: TGTGCCAGCAGCCTAGGAGGGGGCGCCTACAATGAGCAGTTCTTC
cdr3_aa: CASSLGGGAYNEQFF

v_call: TRBV10-1
j_call: TRBJ2-1
d_call: .
clone_size: .
cdr3_nt: TGCGCCAGCAGTGAAGGGGTGTACGAGCAGTTCTTC
cdr3_aa: CASSEGVYEQFF

v_call: TRBV28
j_call: TRBJ1-2
d_call: .
clone_size: .
cdr3_nt: TGTGCCAGCAGGGCAGGGAAGGAGGGCTACACCTTC
cdr3_aa: CASRAGKEGYTF

v_call: TRBV7-2
j_call: TRBJ2-1
d_call: TRBD2
clone_size: .
cdr3_nt: TGTGCCAGCAGCTTAGCGGGCGGGAGTGGCTATGAGCAGTTCTTC
cdr3_aa: CASSLAGGSGYEQFF

v_call: TRBV6-5
j_call: TRBJ1-1
d_call: .
clone_size: .
cdr3_nt: TGTGCCAGCAGTTGGTTGGGCGAGACTGAAGCTTTCTTT
cdr3_aa: CASSWLGETEAFF

v_call: TRBV4-1
j_call: TRBJ2-7
d_call: .
clone_size: once
cdr3_nt: TGCGCCAGCAGCCACCTAGCGCTTGAGGAGCAGTACTTC
cdr3_aa: CASSHLALEEQYF

v_call: TRBV14
j_call: TRBJ2-1
d_call: TRBD2
clone_size: .
cdr3_nt: TGTGCCAGCAGCCAAGTACTAGCGGGAGGATGGCAGTTCTTC
cdr3_aa: CASSQVLAGGWQFF

v_call: TRBV7-9
j_call: TRBJ2-1
d_call: TRBD2
clone_size: .
cdr3_nt: TGTGCCAGCAGGCGGCGGACTAGCGGGAGCGTCGATGAGCAGTTCTTC
cdr3_aa: CASRRRTSGSVDEQFF

v_call: TRBV9
j_call: TRBJ1-1
d_call: .
clone_size: .
cdr3_nt: TGTGCCAGCAGCGTAGGCGGATTGGGCACTGAAGCTTTCTTT
cdr3_aa: CASSVGGLGTEAFF

v_call: TRBV11-3
j_call: TRBJ2-6
d_call: .
clone_size: .
cdr3_nt: TGTGCCAGCAGCGACAGCTCTGGGGCCAACGTCCTGACTTTC
cdr3_aa: CASSDSSGANVLTF

v_call: TRBV6-1
j_call: TRBJ2-3
d_call: .
clone_size: .
cdr3_nt: TGTGCCAGCAGTGAAGATAGTACGACAGATACGCAGTATTTT
cdr3_aa: CASSEDSTTDTQYF

v_call: TRBV28
j_call: TRBJ2-7
d_call: TRBD2
clone_size: .
cdr3_nt: TGTGCCAGCAGTTTCGGCGGGAGGGCATACGAGCAGTACTTC
cdr3_aa: CASSFGGRAYEQYF

v_call: TRBV19
j_call: TRBJ2-6
d_call: TRBD1
clone_size: .
cdr3_nt: TGTGCCAGTAGTATCGGGACAGGGGCTGGGGCCAACGTCCTGACTTTC
cdr3_aa: CASSIGTGAGANVLTF

v_call: TRBV6-1
j_call: TRBJ2-6
d_call: .
clone_size: .
cdr3_nt: TGTGCCAGTGCGGAATCTGGGGCCAACGTCCTGACTTTC
cdr3_aa: CASAESGANVLTF

v_call: TRBV18
j_call: TRBJ1-2
d_call: TRBD1
clone_size: .
cdr3_nt: TGTGCCAGCTCCCAAGACAGGGGGCTAGGCTACACCTTC
cdr3_aa: CASSQDRGLGYTF

v_call: TRBV9
j_call: TRBJ2-7
d_call: TRBD2
clone_size: .
cdr3_nt: TGTGCCAGCAGCGTAAGTGGACTAGCGGCGTCCTACGAGCAGTACTTC
cdr3_aa: CASSVSGLAASYEQYF

v_call: TRBV5-1
j_call: TRBJ2-1
d_call: TRBD2
clone_size: few
cdr3_nt: TGCGCCAGCAGTCAGATGGGGACTAGCGCTTACAATGAGCAGTTCTTC
cdr3_aa: CASSQMGTSAYNEQFF

v_call: TRBV7-2
j_call: TRBJ2-7
d_call: .
clone_size: .
cdr3_nt: TGTGCCAGCAGCTTTCGTCTAGGTTACTACGAGCAGTACTTC
cdr3_aa: CASSFRLGYYEQYF

v_call: TRBV5-1
j_call: TRBJ2-1
d_call: .
clone_size: .
cdr3_nt: TGCGCCAGCAGCTTGGCGGCGGGCCGAACCTACAATGAGCAGTTCTTC
cdr3_aa: CASSLAAGRTYNEQFF

v_call: TRBV28
j_call: TRBJ1-5
d_call: .
clone_size: once
cdr3_nt: TGTGCCAGCATCCGACAGGTCTTCGGCGGGAATCAGCCCCAGCATTTT
cdr3_aa: CASIRQVFGGNQPQHF

v_call: TRBV6-5
j_call: TRBJ2-6
d_call: .
clone_size: .
cdr3_nt: TGTGCCAGCAGTTACGATGTCCTCCGGGACACCCTGACTTTC
cdr3_aa: CASSYDVLRDTLTF

v_call: TRBV27
j_call: TRBJ2-7
d_call: .
clone_size: .
cdr3_nt: TGTGCCAGCAGTTTACTTTGGTTCGGCCAGGGTGGAAACTACGAGCAGTACTTC
cdr3_aa: CASSLLWFGQGGNYEQYF

v_call: TRBV5-8
j_call: TRBJ1-2
d_call: TRBD1
clone_size: few
cdr3_nt: TGTGCCAGCAGCTTGACGACCGGGACAGGCGAGGACTACACCTTC
cdr3_aa: CASSLTTGTGEDYTF

v_call: TRBV18
j_call: TRBJ1-2
d_call: .
clone_size: .
cdr3_nt: TGTGCCAGCTCACCAGTTCAGGGCCTCTATGGCTACACCTTC
cdr3_aa: CASSPVQGLYGYTF

v_call: TRBV6-4
j_call: TRBJ2-7
d_call: .
clone_size: .
cdr3_nt: TGTGCCAGCAGACGACACAGCTCCTACGAGCAGTACTTC
cdr3_aa: CASRRHSSYEQYF

v_call: TRBV5-1
j_call: TRBJ2-2
d_call: TRBD1
clone_size: .
cdr3_nt: TGCGCCAGCAGCATAAGACAGGGCGGGGAGCTGTTTTTT
cdr3_aa: CASSIRQGGELFF

v_call: TRBV29-1
j_call: TRBJ1-4
d_call: .
clone_size: few
cdr3_nt: TGCAGCGTTGAAAGGAGGGTTGGGGCTAATGAAAAACTGTTTTTT
cdr3_aa: CSVERRVGANEKLFF

v_call: TRBV7-7
j_call: TRBJ2-1
d_call: TRBD2
clone_size: .
cdr3_nt: TGTGCTAGCAGCTTAGCAACTAGCGGGCTGAGCTCCTACAATGAGCAGTTCTTC
cdr3_aa: CASSLATSGLSSYNEQFF

v_call: TRBV6-5
j_call: TRBJ2-1
d_call: .
clone_size: .
cdr3_nt: TGTGCCAGCAGGACTTCGGGAGATGAGCAGTTCTTC
cdr3_aa: CASRTSGDEQFF

v_call: TRBV25-1
j_call: TRBJ2-2
d_call: .
clone_size: once
cdr3_nt: TGTGCCAGCAGTTTCGGGAGTCGGACCGGGGAGCTGTTTTTT
cdr3_aa: CASSFGSRTGELFF

v_call: TRBV25-1
j_call: TRBJ1-1
d_call: .
clone_size: few
cdr3_nt: TGTGCCAGCAGTGAACAGGTAGGGAACACTGAAGCTTTCTTT
cdr3_aa: CASSEQVGNTEAFF

v_call: TRBV4-1
j_call: TRBJ1-2
d_call: .
clone_size: .
cdr3_nt: TGCGCCAGCAGCCAAGGGGACACTCTCGGCTATGGCTACACCTTC
cdr3_aa: CASSQGDTLGYGYTF

v_call: TRBV19
j_call: TRBJ1-1
d_call: TRBD1
clone_size: .
cdr3_nt: TGTGCCAGCACGAGGGGGCTGGGGGCCACTGAAGCTTTCTTT
cdr3_aa: CASTRGLGATEAFF

v_call: TRBV7-9
j_call: TRBJ2-7
d_call: .
clone_size: .
cdr3_nt: TGTGCCAGCAGCTTAGACACGGGATACTACGAGCAGTACTTC
cdr3_aa: CASSLDTGYYEQYF

v_call: TRBV14
j_call: TRBJ2-7
d_call: TRBD1
clone_size: .
cdr3_nt: TGTGCCAGCAGCCCAGGGGGCGCGACTTACGAGCAGTACTTC
cdr3_aa: CASSPGGATYEQYF

v_call: TRBV6-6
j_call: TRBJ2-7
d_call: TRBD2
clone_size: few
cdr3_nt: TGTGCCAGCAGTTCGACTAGCGGGAGCTCCTACGAGCAGTACTTC
cdr3_aa: CASSSTSGSSYEQYF

v_call: TRBV4-3
j_call: TRBJ2-5
d_call: .
clone_size: .
cdr3_nt: TGCGCCAGCAGCCAAGATTTCAGGGCAGGCGAGACCCAGTACTTC
cdr3_aa: CASSQDFRAGETQYF

v_call: TRBV29-1
j_call: TRBJ2-3
d_call: .
clone_size: .
cdr3_nt: TGCAGCGTTGAAGCAGGGATCGCAGATACGCAGTATTTT
cdr3_aa: CSVEAGIADTQYF

v_call: TRBV7-2
j_call: TRBJ2-3
d_call: .
clone_size: .
cdr3_nt: TGTGCCAGCAGCCCACGGCGGGATGCAGATACGCAGTATTTT
cdr3_aa: CASSPRRDADTQYF

v_call: TRBV29-1
j_call: TRBJ2-1
d_call: TRBD2
clone_size: .
cdr3_nt: TGCAGCGCCGGGAGGGGGTCCGTCTACAATGAGCAGTTCTTC
cdr3_aa: CSAGRGSVYNEQFF

v_call: TRBV2
j_call: TRBJ1-2
d_call: TRBD1
clone_size: .
cdr3_nt: TGTGCCTTCCGACAGGGCCATGGCTACACCTTC
cdr3_aa: CAFRQGHGYTF

v_call: TRBV28
j_call: TRBJ2-1
d_call: TRBD1
clone_size: .
cdr3_nt: TGTGCCAGCAGTTTATTTCTACAGGGGGGCAACAATGAGCAGTTCTTC
cdr3_aa: CASSLFLQGGNNEQFF

v_call: TRBV19
j_call: TRBJ2-5
d_call: .
clone_size: .
cdr3_nt: TGTGCCAGTAGTCTAGGGGACTACCAAGAGACCCAGTACTTC
cdr3_aa: CASSLGDYQETQYF

v_call: TRBV18
j_call: TRBJ2-5
d_call: TRBD2
clone_size: .
cdr3_nt: TGTGCCAGCTCACTCGTACTAGCGGGACAAGAGACCCAGTACTTC
cdr3_aa: CASSLVLAGQETQYF

v_call: TRBV5-1
j_call: TRBJ2-1
d_call: .
clone_size: .
cdr3_nt: TGCGCCAGCAGCTTGGGAGGGGGGGATGAGCAGTTCTTC
cdr3_aa: CASSLGGGDEQFF

v_call: TRBV5-4
j_call: TRBJ2-7
d_call: TRBD1
clone_size: once
cdr3_nt: TGTGCCAGCAGTTTGGACAGGGTTCCCTACGAGCAGTACTTC
cdr3_aa: CASSLDRVPYEQYF